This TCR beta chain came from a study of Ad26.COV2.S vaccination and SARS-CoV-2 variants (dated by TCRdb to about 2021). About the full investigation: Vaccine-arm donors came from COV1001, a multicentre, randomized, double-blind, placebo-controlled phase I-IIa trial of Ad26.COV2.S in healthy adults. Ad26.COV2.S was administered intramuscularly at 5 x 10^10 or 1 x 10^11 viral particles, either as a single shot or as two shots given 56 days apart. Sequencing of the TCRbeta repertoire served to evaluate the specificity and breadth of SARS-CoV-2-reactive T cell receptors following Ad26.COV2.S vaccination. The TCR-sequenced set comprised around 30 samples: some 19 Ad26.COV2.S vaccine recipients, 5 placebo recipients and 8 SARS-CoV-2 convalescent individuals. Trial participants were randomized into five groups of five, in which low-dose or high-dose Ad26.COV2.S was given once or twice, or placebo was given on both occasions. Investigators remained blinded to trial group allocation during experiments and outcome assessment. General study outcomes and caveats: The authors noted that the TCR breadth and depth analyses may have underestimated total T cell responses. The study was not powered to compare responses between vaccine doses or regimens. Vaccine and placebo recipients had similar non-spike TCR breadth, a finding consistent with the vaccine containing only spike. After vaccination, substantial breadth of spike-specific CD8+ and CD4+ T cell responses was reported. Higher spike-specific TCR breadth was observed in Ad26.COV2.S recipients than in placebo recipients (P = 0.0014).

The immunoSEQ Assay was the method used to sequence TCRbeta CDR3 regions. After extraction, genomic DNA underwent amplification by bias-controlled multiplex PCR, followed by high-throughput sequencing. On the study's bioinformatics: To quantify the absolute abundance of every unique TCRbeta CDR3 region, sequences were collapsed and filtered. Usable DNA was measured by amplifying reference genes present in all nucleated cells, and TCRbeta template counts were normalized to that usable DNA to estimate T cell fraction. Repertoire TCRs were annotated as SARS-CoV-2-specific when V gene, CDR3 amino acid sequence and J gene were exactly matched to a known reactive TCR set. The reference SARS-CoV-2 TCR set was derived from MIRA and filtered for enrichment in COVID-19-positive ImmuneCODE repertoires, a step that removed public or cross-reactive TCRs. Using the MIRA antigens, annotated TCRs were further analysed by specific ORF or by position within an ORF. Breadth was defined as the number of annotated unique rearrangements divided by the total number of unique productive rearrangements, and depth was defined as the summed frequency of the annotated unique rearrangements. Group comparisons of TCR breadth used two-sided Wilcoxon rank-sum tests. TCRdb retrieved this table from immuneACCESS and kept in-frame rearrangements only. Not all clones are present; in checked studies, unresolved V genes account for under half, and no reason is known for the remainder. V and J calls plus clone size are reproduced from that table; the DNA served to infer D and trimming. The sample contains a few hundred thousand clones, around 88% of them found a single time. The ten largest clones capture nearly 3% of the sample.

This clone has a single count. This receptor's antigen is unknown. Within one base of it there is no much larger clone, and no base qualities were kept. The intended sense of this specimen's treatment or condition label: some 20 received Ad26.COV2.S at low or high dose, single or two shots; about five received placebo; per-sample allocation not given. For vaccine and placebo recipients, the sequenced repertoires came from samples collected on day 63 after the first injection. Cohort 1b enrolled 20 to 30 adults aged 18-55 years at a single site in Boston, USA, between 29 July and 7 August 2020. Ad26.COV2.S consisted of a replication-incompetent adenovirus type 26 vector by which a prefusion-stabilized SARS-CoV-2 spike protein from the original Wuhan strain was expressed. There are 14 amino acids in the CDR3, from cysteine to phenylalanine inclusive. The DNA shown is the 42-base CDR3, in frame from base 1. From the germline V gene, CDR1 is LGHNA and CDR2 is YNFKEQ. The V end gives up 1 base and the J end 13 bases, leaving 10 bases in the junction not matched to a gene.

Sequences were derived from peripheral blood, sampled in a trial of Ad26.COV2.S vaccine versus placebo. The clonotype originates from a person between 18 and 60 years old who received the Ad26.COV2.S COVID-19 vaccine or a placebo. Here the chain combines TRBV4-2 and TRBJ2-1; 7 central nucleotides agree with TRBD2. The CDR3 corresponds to CASSQGLAAGPQFF. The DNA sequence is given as TGTGCCAGCAGCCAAGGGTTAGCAGCGGGGCCCCAGTTCTTC.